The 25 T cell receptor beta chains listed next were all sequenced from one sample in a study of T cells in Graves' hyperthyroidism and ophthalmopathy. There were TCR beta CDR3 regions amplified from RNA transcripts. The HTBI primer set was used in a first-round RT-PCR of the TCR CDR3. One entry per CDR3 protein results from TCRdb running MiXCR on the multiplex PCR reads. Counted here are hundreds of thousands of distinct CDR3 sequences, 16% occurring once; the ten biggest clones make up roughly 3%. What was sequenced was blood. All receptors derive from a woman aged 40-49 years with Graves' ophthalmopathy.

This clonotype was counted only a few times. The rearrangement links TRBV20-1 to TRBJ2-7; 10 positions match TRBD1. The CDR3 runs to 14 residues. Germline lookup yields CDR1 DFQATT and CDR2 SNEGSKA (reference sequence). The ends lost 0 bases at V and 3 bases at J; junction bases unmatched: 2. CDR3 amino acids: CSAREGQGYYEQYF. CDR3 sequence (DNA): TGCAGTGCTAGAGAGGGACAGGGGTACTACGAGCAGTACTTC.

This sequence joins TRBV4-2 and TRBJ2-3, with 8 bases lining up with TRBD2. With 0 bases clipped from V and 4 bases from J, the junction kept 9 bases outside the gene matches. Per germline, CDR1 LGHNA and CDR2 YNFKEQ. CDR3 size: 17 residues. For the CDR3, the DNA is TGTGCCAGCAGCCAAGATCTGAGACTAGCGAGGGCAGATACGCAGTATTTT. It translates to CASSQDLRLARADTQYF.

In this sample, this clonotype turned up many times. The rearrangement uses TRBV2 and TRBJ2-1; 10 bases align to TRBD2. Per germline, CDR1 SNHLY and CDR2 FYNNEI. V shed 7 bases and J 7 bases; nucleotides not matched to a gene: 4. The length of the CDR3 is 13 residues. CDR3 in amino acids: CASNSGRWNEQFF. CDR3 bases: TGTGCCAGCAATAGCGGGAGGTGGAATGAGCAGTTCTTC.

The chain recombines TRBV29-1 with TRBJ2-5; TRBD1 is a possible D gene (5 bases). Trimming removed 5 bases at V and 5 bases at J, with 18 bases between. The germline V gene has CDR1 SQVTM and CDR2 ANQGSEA. This CDR3 has 14 residues. The CDR3 DNA is TGCAGCGTTTCTCTTTCCACAGGACGGGAGACCCAGTACTTC. Its protein product is CSVSLSTGRETQYF.

This clonotype was observed a handful of times. The rearrangement links TRBV7-3 to TRBJ2-7; a possible D gene is TRBD2 (6 bases). There are 14 residues in the CDR3. Trimming cost V 1 base and J 3 bases, with 10 bases left between them. Germline CDR1 and CDR2: SGHTA and FQGTGA. In nucleotides, the CDR3 is TGTGCCAGCAGCTTAAATGCGGGGTACTACGAGCAGTACTTC. It encodes CASSLNAGYYEQYF.

This clonotype came up a few times. The rearrangement links TRBV6-1 to TRBJ2-4; 11 bases map to TRBD1. Germline-derived CDR1 and CDR2 are MNHNS and SASEGT. This CDR3 region has 15 residues. The V gene end was trimmed by 7 bases and the J gene end by 8 bases; junction bases not matched to a gene: 10. The CDR3 loop reads CASTWGGQGGDIQYF. DNA of the CDR3: TGTGCCAGCACCTGGGGGGGACAGGGGGGGGACATTCAGTACTTC.

This clonotype was detected ten times or more. The chain links TRBV20-1 to TRBJ1-5; 9 bases are shared with TRBD1. Germline CDR1 DFQATT, CDR2 SNEGSKA (reference sequence). The CDR3 has 14 residues. Trimming removed 0 bases from V and 4 bases from J; junction bases left unmatched: 1. CDR3 sequence reads: CSARDGTGNQPQHF. The CDR3 DNA follows: TGCAGTGCTAGAGACGGGACAGGGAATCAGCCCCAGCATTTT.

There are many counts of this clonotype. The chain recombines TRBV27 with TRBJ2-1; perhaps TRBD2 as D (6 bases). Germline CDR1 reads MNHEY; CDR2 reads SMNVEV (reference sequence). V was pared by 6 bases and J by 2 bases, with 11 bases between. The CDR3 runs to 14 residues. CDR3 in DNA: TGTGCCAGCAGGCCGCGGGGTCCCTACAATGAGCAGTTCTTC. Protein: CASRPRGPYNEQFF.

The CDR3 nucleotides are TGTGCCAGCAGCCTGGGGGGGGAGCAAGAGACCCAGTACTTC. As protein: CASSLGGEQETQYF. This chain links TRBV7-3 with TRBJ2-5; 7 bases line up with TRBD2. V trimming: 5 bases; J trimming: 2 bases; junction bases outside the gene matches: 5. This CDR3 has 14 amino acids. From germline, CDR1 is SGHTA and CDR2 FQGTGA.

The sample holds many counts of this clonotype. This rearrangement joins TRBV6-1 to TRBJ2-7; D tentatively fits TRBD1 or TRBD2 (5 bases each). Germline CDR1 and CDR2: MNHNS and SASEGT. The ends were cut back, 6 bases at V and 2 bases at J, with 14 bases in the middle. The CDR3 covers 14 residues. The CDR3 here is CASSRDRLTYEQYF. CDR3 sequence (DNA): TGTGCCAGCAGCCGGGACCGCCTTACCTACGAGCAGTACTTC.

V and J are TRBV10-2 and TRBJ2-3; D is undetermined. Looked up from germline, CDR1 is WSHSY and CDR2 is SAAADI. Trimming pared 5 bases from V and 2 bases from J, leaving 14 bases between. The CDR3 runs to 15 residues. The CDR3 coding sequence is TGCGCCAGCAGTCCGGGTTCGCCCCACACAGATACGCAGTATTTT. It is translated as CASSPGSPHTDTQYF.

Regarding this clonotype: With a much larger clone just one base away, this may be a read error. The CDR3 does not end in the conserved phenylalanine or tryptophan, so this is likely a read error. V gene TRBV5-1 combines with J gene TRBJ1-1; tentatively, D is TRBD1 (6 bases). This CDR3 comprises 16 residues. Germline V gives CDR1 SGHRS, CDR2 YFSETQ. Trimming left V 2 bases short and J 1 base short, with 15 bases between. As DNA, the CDR3 is TGCGCCAGCAGCTTCGAAGGGGGGATAGCGAACACTGAAGCTTTCCTT. Translation gives CASSFEGGIANTEAFL.

There are many counts of this clonotype. This chain joins TRBV11-2 and TRBJ2-7; D remains unclear. The V gene lost 0 bases and the J gene lost 3 bases, with 6 bases spanning the gap. Germline CDR1 reads SGHAT; CDR2 reads FQNNGV. The CDR3 is 13 residues long. The chain's CDR3 is CASSLEAGYEQYF. CDR3 sequence (DNA): TGTGCCAGCAGCTTAGAGGCAGGCTACGAGCAGTACTTC.

This clonotype was observed many times. The chain carries TRBV28 and TRBJ2-3; 8 nucleotides agree with TRBD2. Trimming cost V 5 bases and J 5 bases; bases outside gene matches: 6. CDR1 is MDHEN and CDR2 is SYDVKM in the germline V gene. The CDR3 length is 14 residues. CDR3 region: CASSHQREQDTQYF. The CDR3 DNA follows: TGTGCCAGCAGTCACCAGCGGGAGCAAGATACGCAGTATTTT.

The V and J genes are TRBV7-9 and TRBJ2-5, with D perhaps TRBD1 or TRBD2 (5 bases each). Per the germline V gene, CDR1 is SEHNR and CDR2 is FQNEAQ (reference sequence). V was cut by 6 bases and J by 9 bases, with 14 bases left in between. The length of the CDR3 is 12 residues. This CDR3 reads CASREQRGPQYF. CDR3 nucleotides: TGTGCCAGCAGAGAACAGAGGGGTCCCCAGTACTTC.

This clonotype showed up just a few times. A junction end diverges from the germline sequence, so it may reflect a read error. The V and J genes are TRBV11-1 and TRBJ2-7, with 10 nucleotides matching TRBD2. Germline values: CDR1 SGHAT, CDR2 FQDESV (reference sequence). The CDR3 runs to 15 residues. The CDR3 nucleotides read TGTGCCAGCAGCGCCGGGACTAGCGCCTCCTACGGGCAGTACTTC. It is translated as CASSAGTSASYGQYF.

This clonotype was seen many times. The V call is TRBV28, the J call TRBJ1-1, with TRBD1 identical over 7 bases. Germline lookup yields CDR1 MDHEN and CDR2 SYDVKM. J lost 4 bases, V lost 6 bases, and 14 bases had no gene match. This CDR3 is 16 amino acids long. The CDR3 DNA sequence: TGTGCCAGCAGCCCTCACAGGGGACCCAGAGGCACTGAAGCTTTCTTT. Amino acids: CASSPHRGPRGTEAFF.

This clonotype was detected ten times or more. The chain has TRBV2 and TRBJ1-5, with a weak D call TRBD1 (6 bases). The germline V gene has CDR1 SNHLY and CDR2 FYNNEI. The CDR3 runs 15 residues. V was shortened by 4 bases and J by 4 bases, with 14 bases between the two germline ends. CDR3 in DNA: TGTGCCAGCAGTGCCGGGGGGGGGGCGAATCAGCCCCAGCATTTT. Amino acids: CASSAGGGANQPQHF.

This clonotype was recorded many times. At one end the junction does not follow the germline gene, possibly because of a read error. The chain is built from TRBV7-7 and TRBJ2-5, with TRBD2 identical over 8 bases. This CDR3 comprises 15 residues. Germline V gene data show CDR1 as SSHAT and CDR2 as FNYEAQ (reference sequence). This chain's CDR3 is CASSASGGQGETQYF. CDR3 DNA: TGTGCTAGCAGCGCCAGCGGGGGCCAAGGGGAGACCCAGTACTTC.

This clonotype was observed a few times. The chain is built from TRBV6-1 and TRBJ2-7; a weak D match, TRBD2 (6 bases). Looked up from germline, CDR1 is MNHNS and CDR2 is SASEGT. The germline V and J ends were trimmed by 7 bases and 4 bases, with 17 bases remaining between them. The CDR3 has 14 residues. The DNA of the CDR3 is TGTGCCAGCACAGGAGGGACCGCTACTTACGAGCAGTACTTC. Its protein product is CASTGGTATYEQYF.

The rearrangement links TRBV6-1 to TRBJ1-5, with 9 bases identical to TRBD1. The CDR3 is made up of 15 amino acids. V shed 6 bases and J 0 bases; nucleotides not matched to a gene: 3. Germline V gives CDR1 MNHNS, CDR2 SASEGT. CDR3: CASRSTGGSNQPQHF. CDR3 nucleotide sequence: TGTGCCAGCAGATCGACAGGGGGTAGCAATCAGCCCCAGCATTTT.

This clonotype occurred many times. The chain has TRBV11-2 and TRBJ2-5, with a tentative D call TRBD2 (6 bases). From germline, CDR1 is SGHAT and CDR2 FQNNGV. Trimming removed 5 bases from V and 5 bases from J, with 12 bases in between. The CDR3 spans 13 residues. Here the CDR3 reads CASSPRGMETQYF. The CDR3 nucleotides are TGTGCCAGCAGCCCGCGCGGGATGGAGACCCAGTACTTC.

This clonotype was counted a few times. CDR3 protein: CASSLLANTEAFF. CDR3 bases: TGTGCCAGCAGCTTACTGGCCAACACTGAAGCTTTCTTT. The gene calls are TRBV7-2 and TRBJ1-1, with D uncertain. The CDR3 sequence is 13 residues long. Germline V gene data show CDR1 as SGHTA and CDR2 as FQGNSA. Trimming stripped 2 bases from V and 2 bases from J, with 6 bases between. The entire variable domain, with the rest obtained from reference TRBV7-2 and TRBJ1-1, is as follows: GAGVSQSPSNKVTEKGKDVELRCDPISGHTALYWYRQSLGQGLEFLIYFQGNSAPDKSGLPSDRFSAERTGGSVSTLTIQRTQQEDSAVYLCASSLLANTEAFFGQGTRLTVV.

This chain joins TRBV20-1 and TRBJ2-1; 8 bases are shared with TRBD2. Per the germline V gene, CDR1 is DFQATT and CDR2 is SNEGSKA (reference sequence). V gave up 3 bases and J gave up 2 bases; unmatched junction bases: 3. This CDR3 is built from 14 residues. CDR3 DNA sequence: TGCAGTGCTAGCGGGGGGGCCCCCTACAATGAGCAGTTCTTC. This encodes CSASGGAPYNEQFF.

This clonotype was seen a few times. J is TRBJ2-2 and V is TRBV5-1, with D hard to call. The V end was cut by 2 bases, the J end by 1 base, with 9 bases between. The germline CDR1 and CDR2 sequences are SGHRS and YFSETQ. This CDR3 is built from 15 residues. CDR3 in amino acids: CASSLMIGNTGELFF. CDR3 nucleotide sequence: TGCGCCAGCAGCTTAATGATAGGGAACACCGGGGAGCTGTTTTTT.